The next 2 T cell receptor beta chains were all read from a single sample in a study of OX40 agonist ivuxolimab in advanced cancers. Method: immunoSEQ multiplex PCR; TCRdb's copy keeps in-frame clones and lacks some. Of approximately 99,000 clones detected, roughly 95% appear once; the ten largest clones hold about 0.18%. Sequences were derived from CD4+ or CD8+ T cells sorted from blood, sampled in a trial of the OX40 agonist ivuxolimab. The receptors originated from an adult with an advanced solid tumor such as melanoma, head and neck, liver or kidney cancer.

To note about this clone: Other DNA sequences in this specimen translate into the identical CDR3. The CDR3 reads CASSPGQGRTEAFF. For the CDR3, the DNA is TGTGCCAGCTCACCAGGTCAGGGCCGGACTGAAGCTTTCTTT. The chain links TRBV18 to TRBJ1-1, with D possibly TRBD1 on 5 matching bases. CDR1 and CDR2 (germline): KGHSH, LQKENI. V gave up 2 bases and J gave up 5 bases, with 12 bases separating them. This CDR3 is built from 14 residues.

The rearrangement joins TRBV28 to TRBJ1-4; D uncertain. Germline values: CDR1 MDHEN, CDR2 SYDVKM. The V end lost 6 bases, the J end lost 0 bases, and 14 bases lay between the germline ends. The CDR3 contains 16 residues. CDR3 DNA: TGTGCCAGCAGCACCTCCCTGGCCCCAACTAATGAAAAACTGTTTTTT. This translates into CASSTSLAPTNEKLFF. Together with reference TRBV28 and TRBJ1-4, the CDR3 gives the full variable domain: DVKVTQSSRYLVKRTGEKVFLECVQDMDHENMFWYRQDPGLGLRLIYFSYDVKMKEKGDIPEGYSVSREKKERFSLILESASTNQTSMYLCASSTSLAPTNEKLFFGSGTQLSVL.